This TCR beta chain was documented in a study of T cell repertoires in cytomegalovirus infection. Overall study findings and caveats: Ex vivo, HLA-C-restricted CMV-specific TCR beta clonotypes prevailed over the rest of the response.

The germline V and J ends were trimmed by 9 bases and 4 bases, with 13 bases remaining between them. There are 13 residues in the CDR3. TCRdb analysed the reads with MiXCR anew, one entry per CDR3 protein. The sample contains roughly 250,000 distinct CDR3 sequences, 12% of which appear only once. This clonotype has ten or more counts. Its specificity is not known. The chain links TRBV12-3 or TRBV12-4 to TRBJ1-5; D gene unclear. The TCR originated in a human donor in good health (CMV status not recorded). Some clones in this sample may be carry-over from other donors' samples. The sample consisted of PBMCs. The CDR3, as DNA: TGTGCCAGTCGGGCACGAGAGAATCAGCCCCAGCATTTT. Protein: CASRARENQPQHF.